This entry lists 32 T cell receptor beta chains sequenced from one sample in a study of glioma-infiltrating T cells after dendritic cell vaccination. Generated by immunoSEQ multiplex PCR, the TCRdb table keeps only in-frame clones and is missing some. The sample has tens of thousands of clones, more than 90% seen once; the top ten hold less than 2.5%. The sample consisted of blood, taken before dendritic cell vaccination. The source of these receptors is a human donor with glioblastoma.

The chain employs TRBV18 and TRBJ2-7; TRBD1 aligns across 10 bases. V lost 5 bases and J lost 2; bases outside the gene matches: 21. The V gene's germline CDR1 is KGHSH and CDR2 LQKENI. CDR3 size: 20 residues. The CDR3 protein is CASSRQKTGTGTGEAYEQYF. The DNA of the CDR3 is TGTGCCAGCTCAAGACAAAAGACGGGGACTGGGACAGGGGAGGCCTACGAGCAGTACTTC.

This sequence joins TRBV7-6 and TRBJ2-5, with 12 positions matching TRBD2. Germline CDR1 and CDR2: SGHVS and FNYEAQ. The CDR3 loop spans 15 amino acids. Germline trimming cut 5 bases from V and 4 bases from J; bases unmatched to any gene: 5. The CDR3 DNA reads as TGTGCCAGCAGCCCCCGGACTAGCGGGGCAGAGACCCAGTACTTC. It specifies CASSPRTSGAETQYF.

V and J are TRBV6-1 and TRBJ2-1; weak D call: TRBD2 (5 bases). Germline values: CDR1 MNHNS, CDR2 SASEGT. V was cut by 7 bases and J by 7 bases, with 14 bases left in between. The CDR3 is 13 amino acids. CDR3 protein: CASTGRRGNEQFF. CDR3 sequence (DNA): TGTGCCAGCACGGGCAGGCGAGGGAATGAGCAGTTCTTC.

The CDR3 loop is CASSPYDAGNTGELFF. CDR3 nucleotides: TGTGCCAGCAGCCCCTATGATGCGGGGAACACCGGGGAGCTGTTTTTT. The rearrangement links TRBV27 to TRBJ2-2, with D perhaps matching TRBD2 (5 bases). The CDR3 runs to 16 residues. Germline-derived CDR1 and CDR2 are MNHEY and SMNVEV (reference sequence). V dropped 6 bases and J dropped 1 base, with 15 bases sitting between them.

This clone was counted between two and nine times. V and J are TRBV14 and TRBJ2-5; D is possibly TRBD1 (5 bases). The CDR3 sequence is 12 residues long. Germline-derived CDR1 and CDR2 are SGHDN and FVKESK. The V gene lost 1 base and the J gene lost 5 bases, with 5 bases spanning the gap. The CDR3 sequence is CASSQGGETQYF. For the CDR3, the DNA is TGTGCCAGCAGCCAAGGGGGCGAGACCCAGTACTTC.

The chain employs TRBV2 and TRBJ2-2; the D gene is possibly TRBD1 (6 bases). The CDR3 contains 12 residues. Germline CDR1 is SNHLY and CDR2 is FYNNEI. V was clipped by 7 bases and J by 5 bases, with 8 bases between them. CDR3 nucleotides: TGTGCCAGCACCACAGGGACCGGGGAGCTGTTTTTT. As protein: CASTTGTGELFF.

This chain joins TRBV7-9 and TRBJ2-2, with 9 bases fitting TRBD1. Germline V gene lookup returns CDR1 SEHNR and CDR2 FQNEAQ (reference sequence). The V and J ends lost 3 bases and 2 bases, in that order; junction bases with no gene match: 1. The CDR3 loop spans 15 amino acids. The CDR3 bases are TGTGCCAGCAGCTTGACAGGGGGAAACACCGGGGAGCTGTTTTTT. Translation: CASSLTGGNTGELFF.

V and J are TRBV5-1 and TRBJ2-7; TRBD1 matches 11 bases. Per the germline V gene, CDR1 is SGHRS and CDR2 is YFSETQ. Losses at the gene ends were 0 bases for V and 7 bases for J; bases not matched to a gene: 6. There are 15 residues in the CDR3. CDR3 in DNA: TGCGCCAGCAGCTTGGGGACAGGGGGCCCTAGGGAGCAGTACTTC. Translating gives CASSLGTGGPREQYF.

V and J are TRBV6-5 and TRBJ2-3; D call uncertain. The CDR3 has 12 amino acids. V was shortened by 6 bases and J by 4 bases, with 8 bases between the two germline ends. Germline V gives CDR1 MNHEY, CDR2 SVGAGI. The CDR3 protein is CASRSSADTQYF. For the CDR3, the DNA is TGTGCCAGCAGATCCTCTGCAGATACGCAGTATTTT.

J is TRBJ2-1 and V is TRBV2; D is possibly TRBD1 (6 bases). The CDR3 contains 15 residues. With 2 bases removed from V and 1 base from J, the gap between germline ends came to 9 bases. Per the germline V gene, CDR1 is SNHLY and CDR2 is FYNNEI. As DNA, the CDR3 is TGTGCCAGCAGTGAAAGGCAGGGGTCCTACAATGAGCAGTTCTTC. Amino acids: CASSERQGSYNEQFF.

The V call is TRBV6-6, the J call TRBJ2-1, with D unclear. Germline CDR1 and CDR2: MNHNY and SVGAGI (reference sequence). Between the trimmed V and J ends, which lost 8 bases and 7 bases, there was a span of 9 bases. The CDR3 sequence is 11 residues long. The CDR3 coding sequence is TGTGCCAGCTCCCCCGCGAATGAGCAGTTCTTC. Translating it yields CASSPANEQFF.

The chain is built from TRBV6-1 and TRBJ1-2; 9 bases agree with TRBD1. The V gene end was trimmed by 7 bases and the J gene end by 5 bases; junction bases not matched to a gene: 11. The V gene's germline CDR1 is MNHNS and CDR2 SASEGT. The CDR3 is 15 residues long. CDR3 bases: TGTGCCAGCATTCGGGACAGGGCGAATCGGTATGGCTACACCTTC. As protein: CASIRDRANRYGYTF.

V is TRBV6-1 and J is TRBJ1-1; TRBD1 is a possible D gene (6 bases). The germline V and J ends were trimmed by 7 bases and 5 bases, with 17 bases remaining between them. This CDR3 comprises 14 residues. Germline V lookup: CDR1 MNHNS, CDR2 SASEGT. CDR3 in amino acids: CASKRGAGATEAFF. The CDR3 DNA reads TGTGCCAGCAAACGGGGGGCAGGGGCAACTGAAGCTTTCTTT.

This clone was observed a few times. V usage is TRBV10-1 and J usage is TRBJ1-5, with 8 bases matching TRBD1. After removal of 5 bases from V and 7 bases from J, the junction contained 7 bases not matched to a gene. CDR1 is WNHNN and CDR2 is SYGVQD in the germline V gene (reference sequence). CDR3 length equals 14 residues. CDR3 residues: CASSPDRGRQPQHF. The CDR3 DNA sequence: TGCGCCAGCAGTCCCGACAGGGGTCGCCAGCCCCAGCATTTT.

The chain joins TRBV5-1 to TRBJ2-7; tentative D call: TRBD2 (5 bases). The CDR3 sequence is 18 residues long. The germline CDR1 and CDR2 sequences are SGHRS and YFSETQ. Trimming left V 4 bases short and J 0 bases short, with 23 bases between. The CDR3 DNA follows: TGCGCCAGCAGCCGAGCCGGGGATAGAGGCTTGAGCTCCTACGAGCAGTACTTC. Translating it yields CASSRAGDRGLSSYEQYF.

V is TRBV6-6 and J is TRBJ2-2, with 7 bases that match TRBD2. CDR1 is MNHNY and CDR2 is SVGAGI in the germline V gene (reference sequence). V gave up 4 bases and J gave up 1 base; unmatched junction bases: 3. This CDR3 is built from 15 residues. The DNA for the CDR3 is TGTGCCAGCAGTTCAGCGGGGCGGAACACCGGGGAGCTGTTTTTT. Amino acids: CASSSAGRNTGELFF.

The chain links TRBV6-5 to TRBJ1-2, with TRBD1 identical over 7 bases. The junction had 6 bases not matched to a gene; V was cut back by 2 bases and J by 0 bases. Germline V lookup: CDR1 MNHEY, CDR2 SVGAGI. CDR3 length: 16 amino acids. CDR3 coding DNA: TGTGCCAGCAGTTACGGGGGACAGCTAGCTAACTATGGCTACACCTTC. Its protein product is CASSYGGQLANYGYTF.

This clone occurred once. J is TRBJ2-3 and V is TRBV18; TRBD2 aligns across 8 bases. After removal of 6 bases from V and 2 bases from J, the junction contained 7 bases not matched to a gene. Germline V gene data show CDR1 as KGHSH and CDR2 as LQKENI. CDR3 length equals 15 residues. CDR3 sequence: CASSTGGRATDTQYF. Here the CDR3 DNA reads TGTGCCAGCTCCACGGGGGGGCGCGCCACAGATACGCAGTATTTT.

The chain joins TRBV5-1 to TRBJ2-5; 11 nucleotides align to TRBD1. Germline CDR1 is SGHRS and CDR2 is YFSETQ. CDR3 length equals 16 residues. With V trimmed by 7 bases and J by 0 bases, 8 bases remained unmatched. Here the CDR3 DNA reads TGCGCCAGCCGGTTCGGGGACAGGGGGAACCAAGAGACCCAGTACTTC. This codes for CASRFGDRGNQETQYF.

The rearrangement uses TRBV5-4 and TRBJ2-5, with 9 positions matching TRBD1. Judging by the DNA end, TRBJ2-7 fits better; the J call may be wrong. Germline V gene sequence: CDR1 SGHNT, CDR2 YYREEE (reference sequence). This CDR3 region has 15 residues. In DNA form, the CDR3 reads TGTGCCAGCAGTCCAACAGGGGGCGGATCGTACGAGCAGTACTTC. Encoded protein: CASSPTGGGSYEQYF.

CDR3 DNA sequence: TGTGCCAGCAGCCCCCTGGGTGGCGGGGGAGGGGAGCTGTTTTTT. As protein: CASSPLGGGGGELFF. The rearrangement joins TRBV7-2 to TRBJ2-2; 7 positions agree with TRBD2. Germline V gene lookup returns CDR1 SGHTA and CDR2 FQGNSA. The CDR3 is 15 amino acids. The J segment lost 8 bases and the V segment lost 5 bases, leaving 11 bases of the junction unmatched. Looking up the rest from reference TRBV7-2 and TRBJ2-2 gives the full variable domain: GAGVSQSPSNKVTEKGKDVELRCDPISGHTALYWYRQSLGQGLEFLIYFQGNSAPDKSGLPSDRFSAERTGGSVSTLTIQRTQQEDSAVYLCASSPLGGGGGELFFGEGSRLTVL.

This sequence joins TRBV6-5 and TRBJ2-2, with 8 nucleotides matching TRBD2. This CDR3 contains 15 residues. J was trimmed by 7 bases and V by 6 bases; bases with no gene match: 10. Germline CDR1 and CDR2: MNHEY and SVGAGI. Here the CDR3 DNA reads TGTGCCAGCAGAATAGCCGGGGGGGCGGTCGGGGAGCTGTTTTTT. It is translated as CASRIAGGAVGELFF.

The gene calls are TRBV11-1 and TRBJ1-1; TRBD1 agrees at 9 bases. Germline CDR1 is SGHAT and CDR2 is FQDESV (reference sequence). Trimming took 5 bases from V and 9 from J; bases not matched to a gene: 7. This CDR3 comprises 13 residues. CDR3 DNA: TGTGCCAGCAGCCCGGGACAGGGCTCTAAAGCTTTCTTT. Translation gives CASSPGQGSKAFF.

V usage is TRBV23-1 and J usage is TRBJ1-5, with D perhaps TRBD1 (5 bases). TRBV23-1 is placed among ORFs of uncertain function. This CDR3 has 17 amino acids. Trimming took off 1 base at V and 0 bases at J, with 13 bases between the two ends. CDR3 in amino acids: CASSQFQTVYSNQPQHF. The CDR3 DNA sequence: TGCGCCAGCAGTCAATTTCAGACAGTATATAGCAATCAGCCCCAGCATTTT.

This clone was detected a few times. A much larger clone lies one base from this, so it may be a read error. Other DNA sequences in the sample encode the same CDR3. The chain uses TRBV27 and TRBJ2-4, with TRBD2 matching over 8 bases. The length of the CDR3 is 15 residues. Germline CDR1 and CDR2: MNHEY and SMNVEV (reference sequence). Unmatched junction bases numbered 7, after V lost 0 bases and J lost 9 bases. DNA of the CDR3: TGTGCCAGCAGTTTATCGGGGGGGGCGGGGGGCATTCAGTACTTC. This codes for CASSLSGGAGGIQYF.

The chain recombines TRBV2 with TRBJ2-5; D not certain. CDR1 is SNHLY and CDR2 is FYNNEI in the germline V gene. The CDR3 loop spans 11 amino acids. Trimming pared 8 bases from V and 3 bases from J, leaving 7 bases between. CDR3 amino acids: CASRLEETQYF. In DNA, the CDR3 is TGTGCCAGCCGCCTAGAAGAGACCCAGTACTTC.

The chain is built from TRBV6-5 and TRBJ1-2; 9 bases are shared with TRBD1. This CDR3 spans 14 amino acids. J was trimmed by 4 bases and V by 5 bases; bases with no gene match: 5. Germline CDR1 reads MNHEY; CDR2 reads SVGAGI. CDR3 sequence: CASSTDRGTYGYTF. The DNA of the CDR3 is TGTGCCAGCAGTACGGACAGGGGCACCTATGGCTACACCTTC.

V is TRBV12-2 and J is TRBJ1-6; the table's TRBD1 call for D was not verified on the DNA. TRBV12-2 is an annotated pseudogene. The CDR3 covers 16 residues. The DNA for the CDR3 is TGTGCAAGTCGCTTATTCCGGGACAGGGATAATTCACCCCTCCACTTT. Translating gives CASRLFRDRDNSPLHF.

This chain joins TRBV5-1 and TRBJ2-7; possible D gene TRBD1, 5 bases. Germline assignment: CDR1 SGHRS and CDR2 YFSETQ. The CDR3 is 14 residues long. The ends were cut back, 0 bases at V and 4 bases at J, with 11 bases in the middle. The CDR3 DNA is TGCGCCAGCAGCTTGGTGTCCAGGGTGTACGAGCAGTACTTC. Protein: CASSLVSRVYEQYF.

The chain joins TRBV6-1 to TRBJ2-5; no reliable D call. There are 12 residues in the CDR3. The germline V gene encodes CDR1 MNHNS and CDR2 SASEGT. The V gene lost 5 bases and the J gene lost 3 bases, with 7 bases spanning the gap. CDR3 region: CASSQVKETQYF. CDR3 nucleotides: TGTGCCAGCAGTCAAGTAAAAGAGACCCAGTACTTC.

The chain links TRBV6-6 to TRBJ2-7; a weak D match, TRBD2 (6 bases). The CDR3 length is 15 residues. V lost 0 bases, J lost 3 bases, and 12 bases lay in between. The germline V gene encodes CDR1 MNHNY and CDR2 SVGAGI (reference sequence). Here the CDR3 DNA reads TGTGCCAGCAGTTACTCGAGTCGGGGGAACTACGAGCAGTACTTC. As protein: CASSYSSRGNYEQYF.

In this sample, this clone turned up once. V is TRBV15 and J is TRBJ2-7; D ambiguous. Per the germline V gene, CDR1 is LNHNV and CDR2 is YYDKDF (reference sequence). V gave up 3 bases and J gave up 0 bases, with 12 bases separating them. The CDR3 consists of 15 residues. This CDR3 reads CATSSPRGSSYEQYF. CDR3 nucleotide sequence: TGTGCCACCAGCAGCCCCCGAGGAAGCTCCTACGAGCAGTACTTC. Full variable domain (rest looked up from reference TRBV15 and TRBJ2-7): DAMVIQNPRYQVTQFGKPVTLSCSQTLNHNVMYWYQQKSSQAPKLLFHYYDKDFNNEADTPDNFQSRRPNTSFCFLDIRSPGLGDTAMYLCATSSPRGSSYEQYFGPGTRLTVT.